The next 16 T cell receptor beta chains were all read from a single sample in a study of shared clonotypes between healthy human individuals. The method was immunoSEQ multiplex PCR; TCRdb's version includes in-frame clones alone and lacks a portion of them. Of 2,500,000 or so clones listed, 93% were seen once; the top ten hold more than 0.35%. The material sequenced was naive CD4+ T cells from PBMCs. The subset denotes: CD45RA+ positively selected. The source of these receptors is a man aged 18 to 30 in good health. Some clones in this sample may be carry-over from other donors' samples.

In nucleotides, the CDR3 is TGTGCCAGCAGTCCAACGGGTGTAGGGGCTTTCTTT. Protein sequence: CASSPTGVGAFF. The chain joins TRBV28 to TRBJ1-1; unclear D gene. The CDR3 consists of 12 residues. Deletions cut 5 bases from V and 11 bases from J, with 15 bases between. Germline V CDR1 and CDR2: MDHEN, SYDVKM.

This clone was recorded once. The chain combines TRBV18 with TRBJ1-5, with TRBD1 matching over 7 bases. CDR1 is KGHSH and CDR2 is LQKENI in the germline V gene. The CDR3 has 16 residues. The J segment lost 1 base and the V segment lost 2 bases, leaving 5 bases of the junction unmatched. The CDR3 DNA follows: TGTGCCAGCTCACCAGATTGGACAGGAAGCAATCAGCCCCAGCATTTT. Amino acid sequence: CASSPDWTGSNQPQHF.

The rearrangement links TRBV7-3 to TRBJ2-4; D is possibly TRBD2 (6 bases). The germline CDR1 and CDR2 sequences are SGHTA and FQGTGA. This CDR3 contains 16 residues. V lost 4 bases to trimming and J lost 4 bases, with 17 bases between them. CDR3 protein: CASSSYLAGKKNIQYF. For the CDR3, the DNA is TGTGCCAGCAGCTCATACTTGGCGGGAAAGAAAAACATTCAGTACTTC.

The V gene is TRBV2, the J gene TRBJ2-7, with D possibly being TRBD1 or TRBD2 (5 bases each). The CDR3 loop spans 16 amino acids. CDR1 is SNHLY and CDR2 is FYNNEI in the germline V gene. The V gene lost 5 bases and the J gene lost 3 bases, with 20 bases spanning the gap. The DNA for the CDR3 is TGTGCCAGCAGTTTGGGACGGTTGAACAGTCTCTACGAGCAGTACTTC. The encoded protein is CASSLGRLNSLYEQYF.

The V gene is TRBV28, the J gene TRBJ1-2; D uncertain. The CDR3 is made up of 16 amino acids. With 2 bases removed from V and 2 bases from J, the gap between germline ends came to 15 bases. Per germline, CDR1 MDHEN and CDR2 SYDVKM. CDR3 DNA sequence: TGTGCCAGCAGTTTAGCGGGCAGCCCTGTCAACTATGGCTACACCTTC. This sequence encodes CASSLAGSPVNYGYTF.

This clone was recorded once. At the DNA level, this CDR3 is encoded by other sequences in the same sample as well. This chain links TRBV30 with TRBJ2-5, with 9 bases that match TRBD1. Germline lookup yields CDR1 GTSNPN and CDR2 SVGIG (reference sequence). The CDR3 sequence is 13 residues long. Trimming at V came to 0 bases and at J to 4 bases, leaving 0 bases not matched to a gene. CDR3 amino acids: CAWSVQGAETQYF. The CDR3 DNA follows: TGTGCCTGGAGTGTACAGGGGGCAGAGACCCAGTACTTC.

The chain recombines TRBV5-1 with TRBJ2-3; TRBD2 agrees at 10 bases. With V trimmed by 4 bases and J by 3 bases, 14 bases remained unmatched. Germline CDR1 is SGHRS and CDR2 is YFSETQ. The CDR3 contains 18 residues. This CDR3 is CASSRRSSGSVGTDTQYF. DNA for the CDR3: TGCGCCAGCAGCCGTCGGTCTAGCGGGAGTGTGGGGACAGATACGCAGTATTTT.

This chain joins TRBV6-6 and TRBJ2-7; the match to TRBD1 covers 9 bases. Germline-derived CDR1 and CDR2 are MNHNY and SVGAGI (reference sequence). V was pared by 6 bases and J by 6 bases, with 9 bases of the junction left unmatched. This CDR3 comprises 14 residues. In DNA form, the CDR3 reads TGTGCCAGCAGCTCCCCAGGACAGGGGTCCGAGCAGTACTTC. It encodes CASSSPGQGSEQYF.

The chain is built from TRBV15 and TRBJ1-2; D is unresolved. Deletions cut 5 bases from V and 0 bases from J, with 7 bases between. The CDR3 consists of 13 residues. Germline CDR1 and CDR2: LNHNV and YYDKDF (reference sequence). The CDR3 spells CATSLEANYGYTF. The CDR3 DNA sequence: TGTGCCACCAGCTTAGAAGCTAACTATGGCTACACCTTC.

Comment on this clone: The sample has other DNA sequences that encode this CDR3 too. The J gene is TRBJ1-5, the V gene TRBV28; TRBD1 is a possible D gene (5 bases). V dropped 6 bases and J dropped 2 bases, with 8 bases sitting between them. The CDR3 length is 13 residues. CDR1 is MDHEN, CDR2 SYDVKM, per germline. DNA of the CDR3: TGTGCCAGCAGCCGGGGGGGCAATCAGCCCCAGCATTTT. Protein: CASSRGGNQPQHF.

This chain's CDR3 is CASSLVALATNEKLFF. Written as DNA, the CDR3 is TGTGCCAGCAGCTTAGTGGCCCTCGCGACTAATGAAAAACTGTTTTTT. The J gene is TRBJ1-4, the V gene TRBV7-2; no clear D. Trimming removed 1 base from V and 2 bases from J, with 11 bases in between. The length of the CDR3 is 16 residues. Per the germline V gene, CDR1 is SGHTA and CDR2 is FQGNSA.

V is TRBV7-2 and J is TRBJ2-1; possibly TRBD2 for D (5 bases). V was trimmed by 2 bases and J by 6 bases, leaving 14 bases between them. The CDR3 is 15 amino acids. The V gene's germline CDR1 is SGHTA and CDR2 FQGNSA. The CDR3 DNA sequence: TGTGCCAGCAGCTTAATGGCTAGCCGCACCAATGAGCAGTTCTTC. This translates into CASSLMASRTNEQFF. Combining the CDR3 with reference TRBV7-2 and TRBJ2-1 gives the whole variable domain GAGVSQSPSNKVTEKGKDVELRCDPISGHTALYWYRQSLGQGLEFLIYFQGNSAPDKSGLPSDRFSAERTGGSVSTLTIQRTQQEDSAVYLCASSLMASRTNEQFFGPGTRLTVL.

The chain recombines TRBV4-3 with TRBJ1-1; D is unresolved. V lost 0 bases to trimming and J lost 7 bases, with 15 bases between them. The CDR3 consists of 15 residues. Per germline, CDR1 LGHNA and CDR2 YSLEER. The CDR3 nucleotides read TGCGCCAGCAGCCAAGATCATTCCTGGCGGGGTGAAGCTTTCTTT. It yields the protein CASSQDHSWRGEAFF.

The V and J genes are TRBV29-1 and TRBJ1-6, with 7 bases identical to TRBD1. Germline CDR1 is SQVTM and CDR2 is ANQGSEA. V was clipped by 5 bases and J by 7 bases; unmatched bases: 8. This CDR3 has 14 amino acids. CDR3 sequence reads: CSVSSQGGNSPLHF. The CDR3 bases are TGCAGCGTTTCTAGTCAGGGGGGAAATTCACCCCTCCACTTT.

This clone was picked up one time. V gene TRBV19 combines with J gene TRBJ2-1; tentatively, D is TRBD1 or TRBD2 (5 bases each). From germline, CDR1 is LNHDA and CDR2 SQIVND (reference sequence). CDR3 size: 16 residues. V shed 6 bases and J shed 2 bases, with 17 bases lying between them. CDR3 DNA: TGTGCCAGTAGAATTGGGACGGAATTCACCTACAATGAGCAGTTCTTC. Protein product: CASRIGTEFTYNEQFF.

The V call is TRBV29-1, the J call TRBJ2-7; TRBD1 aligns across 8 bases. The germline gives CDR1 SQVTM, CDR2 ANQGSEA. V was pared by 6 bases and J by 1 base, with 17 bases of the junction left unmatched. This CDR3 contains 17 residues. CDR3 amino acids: CSVRSGTGNIGSYEQYF. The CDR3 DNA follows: TGCAGCGTAAGATCCGGGACAGGTAACATTGGGTCCTACGAGCAGTACTTC.